The clone carrying this T cell receptor beta chain has a handful of counts. No antigen is known for it. General observations from the study: The larger-cohort validation was restricted to a single TCR beta V-J rearrangement rather than whole repertoires. Tumor Treg TCRs overlapped most with tumor naive CD4+ cells.

V gave up 4 bases and J gave up 1 base; unmatched junction bases: 7. The CDR3 has 15 residues. From germline, CDR1 is SGHRS and CDR2 YFSETQ. One entry per CDR3 protein results from TCRdb running MiXCR on the 5' RACE reads. The sample holds about 57,000 distinct CDR3 sequences; roughly 28% are singletons and the top ten take approximately 3%. The memory fraction was CD4+CD45RO+CD25- cells. The sequenced material came from tumor-infiltrating memory CD4+ T cells sorted from the breast tumor. Described subset: memory CD4+ T cells, CD4+CD45RO+CD25-. The gene calls are TRBV5-1 and TRBJ2-5; TRBD1 matches 7 bases. The receptor comes from a female donor with breast cancer. CDR3 sequence (DNA): TGCGCCAGCAGCGCCGGACAGGTTAGCCAAGAGACCCAGTACTTC. Protein sequence: CASSAGQVSQETQYF.